The source of this T cell receptor beta chain is a study of blood T cell repertoires in COVID-19. V lost 2 bases to trimming and J lost 4 bases, with 12 bases between them. The CDR3 runs to 15 residues. Germline CDR1 and CDR2: SGHTA and FQGNSA. Profiled with immunoSEQ multiplex PCR; TCRdb holds only in-frame clones, not every one. The sample has about 300,000 clones; 86% are singletons. The chain links TRBV7-2 to TRBJ1-5; D is perhaps TRBD1 (5 bases). This clonotype originated in a woman aged 45-65 years with acute or convalescent COVID-19. Specimen: peripheral blood. CDR3 in amino acids: CASSLYQGGNQPQHF. The CDR3 DNA reads as TGTGCCAGCAGCTTATACCAGGGTGGGAATCAGCCCCAGCATTTT. The full variable domain, with the rest looked up from reference TRBV7-2 and TRBJ1-5, is GAGVSQSPSNKVTEKGKDVELRCDPISGHTALYWYRQSLGQGLEFLIYFQGNSAPDKSGLPSDRFSAERTGGSVSTLTIQRTQQEDSAVYLCASSLYQGGNQPQHFGDGTRLSIL.